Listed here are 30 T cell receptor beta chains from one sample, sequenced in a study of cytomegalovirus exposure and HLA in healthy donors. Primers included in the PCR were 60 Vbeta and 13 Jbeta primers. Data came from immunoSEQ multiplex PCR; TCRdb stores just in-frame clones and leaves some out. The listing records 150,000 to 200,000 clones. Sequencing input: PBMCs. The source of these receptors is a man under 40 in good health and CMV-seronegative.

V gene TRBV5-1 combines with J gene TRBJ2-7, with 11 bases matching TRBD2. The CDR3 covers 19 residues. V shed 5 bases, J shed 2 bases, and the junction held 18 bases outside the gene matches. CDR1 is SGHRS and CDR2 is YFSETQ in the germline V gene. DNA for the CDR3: TGCGCCAGCAGTGCGGTAGCGGGAGGGAGTCTAGGTGCAGCCTACGAGCAGTACTTC. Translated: CASSAVAGGSLGAAYEQYF.

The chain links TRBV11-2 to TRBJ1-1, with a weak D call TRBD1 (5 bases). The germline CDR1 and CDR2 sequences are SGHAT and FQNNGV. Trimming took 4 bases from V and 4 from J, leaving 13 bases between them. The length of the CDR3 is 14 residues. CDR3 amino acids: CASSSSGGPTEAFF. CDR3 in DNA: TGTGCCAGCAGCTCCTCCGGGGGACCCACTGAAGCTTTCTTT. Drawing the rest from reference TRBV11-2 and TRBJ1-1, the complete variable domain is EAGVAQSPRYKIIEKRQSVAFWCNPISGHATLYWYQQILGQGPKLLIQFQNNGVVDDSQLPKDRFSAERLKGVDSTLKIQPAKLEDSAVYLCASSSSGGPTEAFFGQGTRLTVV.

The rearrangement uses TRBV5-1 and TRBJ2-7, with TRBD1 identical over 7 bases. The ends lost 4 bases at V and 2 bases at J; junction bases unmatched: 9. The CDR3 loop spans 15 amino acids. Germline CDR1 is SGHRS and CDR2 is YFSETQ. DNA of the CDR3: TGCGCCAGCAGCCTCATACAGGGGAATCCCTACGAGCAGTACTTC. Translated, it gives CASSLIQGNPYEQYF. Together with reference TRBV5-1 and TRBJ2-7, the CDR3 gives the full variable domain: KAGVTQTPRYLIKTRGQQVTLSCSPISGHRSVSWYQQTPGQGLQFLFEYFSETQRNKGNFPGRFSGRQFSNSRSEMNVSTLELGDSALYLCASSLIQGNPYEQYFGPGTRLTVT.

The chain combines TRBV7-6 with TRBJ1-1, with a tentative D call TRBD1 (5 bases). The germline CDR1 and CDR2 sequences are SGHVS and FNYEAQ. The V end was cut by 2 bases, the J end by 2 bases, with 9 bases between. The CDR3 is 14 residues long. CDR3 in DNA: TGTGCCAGCAGCTTATGGGGGGTAAACACTGAAGCTTTCTTT. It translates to CASSLWGVNTEAFF.

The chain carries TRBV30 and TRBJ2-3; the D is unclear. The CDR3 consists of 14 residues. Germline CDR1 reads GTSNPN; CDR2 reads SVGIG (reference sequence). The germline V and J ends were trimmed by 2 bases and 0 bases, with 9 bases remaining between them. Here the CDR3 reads CAWSSFASTDTQYF. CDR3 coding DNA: TGTGCCTGGAGTAGCTTTGCTAGCACAGATACGCAGTATTTT. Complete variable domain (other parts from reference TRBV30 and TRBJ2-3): SQTIHQWPATLVQPVGSPLSLECTVEGTSNPNLYWYRQAAGRGLQLLFYSVGIGQISSEVPQNLSASRPQDRQFILSSKKLLLSDSGFYLCAWSSFASTDTQYFGPGTRLTVL.

CDR3 sequence: CASSRTSLRLNYGYTF. The CDR3 DNA follows: TGTGCCAGCAGTCGAACATCGTTGCGGTTAAACTATGGCTACACCTTC. V gene TRBV27 combines with J gene TRBJ1-2; D is ambiguous. Germline V CDR1 and CDR2: MNHEY, SMNVEV (reference sequence). Trimming took 5 bases from V and 2 from J, leaving 18 bases between them. This CDR3 contains 16 residues.

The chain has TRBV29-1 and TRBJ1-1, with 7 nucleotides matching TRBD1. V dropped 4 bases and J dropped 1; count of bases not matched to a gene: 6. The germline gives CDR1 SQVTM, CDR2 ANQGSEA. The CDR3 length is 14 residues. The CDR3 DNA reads TGCAGCGTTGGGGTGGGACAGTCGAACACTGAAGCTTTCTTT. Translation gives CSVGVGQSNTEAFF.

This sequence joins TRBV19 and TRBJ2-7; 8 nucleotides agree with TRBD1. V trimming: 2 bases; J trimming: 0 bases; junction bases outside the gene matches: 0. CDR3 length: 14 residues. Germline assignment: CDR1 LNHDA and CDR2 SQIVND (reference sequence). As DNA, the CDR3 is TGTGCCAGTAGTATAACAGGGGGCTCCTACGAGCAGTACTTC. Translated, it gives CASSITGGSYEQYF.

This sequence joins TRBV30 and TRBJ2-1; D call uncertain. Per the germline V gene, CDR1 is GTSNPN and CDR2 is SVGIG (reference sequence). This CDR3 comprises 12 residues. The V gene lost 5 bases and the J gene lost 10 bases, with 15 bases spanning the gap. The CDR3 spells CAWGLEAVEQFF. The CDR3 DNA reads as TGTGCCTGGGGCCTTGAGGCTGTCGAGCAGTTCTTC.

Written as DNA, the CDR3 is TGCGCCAGCAGCCTCACCGGGGACTCTGGGGCCAACGTCCTGACTTTC. Amino acid sequence: CASSLTGDSGANVLTF. The V gene is TRBV5-1, the J gene TRBJ2-6; tentatively, D is TRBD2 (5 bases). CDR3 length: 16 amino acids. V gave up 4 bases and J gave up 0 bases, with 11 bases separating them. The germline V gene encodes CDR1 SGHRS and CDR2 YFSETQ.

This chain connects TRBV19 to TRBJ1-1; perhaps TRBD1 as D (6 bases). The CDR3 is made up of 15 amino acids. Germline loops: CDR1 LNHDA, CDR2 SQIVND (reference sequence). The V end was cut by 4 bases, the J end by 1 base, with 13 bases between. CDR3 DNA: TGTGCCAGTAGTAAAAACAGGGTAGGGAACACTGAAGCTTTCTTT. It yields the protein CASSKNRVGNTEAFF.

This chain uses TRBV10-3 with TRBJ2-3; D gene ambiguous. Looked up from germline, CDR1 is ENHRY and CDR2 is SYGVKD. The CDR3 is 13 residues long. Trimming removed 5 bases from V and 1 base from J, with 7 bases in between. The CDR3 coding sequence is TGTGCCATCAGTTTCGCGGGCACAGATACGCAGTATTTT. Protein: CAISFAGTDTQYF.

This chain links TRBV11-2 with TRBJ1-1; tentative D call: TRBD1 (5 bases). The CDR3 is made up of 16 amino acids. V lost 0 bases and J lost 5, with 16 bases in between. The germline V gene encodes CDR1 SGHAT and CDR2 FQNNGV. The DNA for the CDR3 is TGTGCCAGCAGCTTAGAAGTTGGGGGGGGAAGTACTGAAGCTTTCTTT. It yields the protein CASSLEVGGGSTEAFF.

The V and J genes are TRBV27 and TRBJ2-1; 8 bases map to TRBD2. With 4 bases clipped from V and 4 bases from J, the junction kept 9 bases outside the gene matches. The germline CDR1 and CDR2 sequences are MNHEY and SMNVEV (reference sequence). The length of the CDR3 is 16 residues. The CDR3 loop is CASSSQGLVPYNEQFF. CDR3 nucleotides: TGTGCCAGCAGTTCACAGGGACTAGTCCCGTACAATGAGCAGTTCTTC.

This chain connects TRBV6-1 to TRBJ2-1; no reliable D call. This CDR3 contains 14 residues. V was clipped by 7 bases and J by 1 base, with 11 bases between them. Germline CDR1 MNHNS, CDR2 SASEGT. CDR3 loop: CASMTTESYNEQFF. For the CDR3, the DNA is TGTGCCAGCATGACCACAGAGTCCTACAATGAGCAGTTCTTC.

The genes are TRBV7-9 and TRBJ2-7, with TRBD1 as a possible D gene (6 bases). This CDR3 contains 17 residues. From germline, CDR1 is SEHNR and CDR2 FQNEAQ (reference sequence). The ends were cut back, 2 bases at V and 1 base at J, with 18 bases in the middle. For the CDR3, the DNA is TGTGCCAGCAGCTTAATCAGGGGTGATGTATATTCCTACGAGCAGTACTTC. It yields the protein CASSLIRGDVYSYEQYF.

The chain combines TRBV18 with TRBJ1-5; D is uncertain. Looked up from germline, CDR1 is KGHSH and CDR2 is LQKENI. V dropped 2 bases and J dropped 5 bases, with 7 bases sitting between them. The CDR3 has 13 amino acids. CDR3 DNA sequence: TGTGCCAGCTCACCAGACACAGATCAGCCCCAGCATTTT. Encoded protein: CASSPDTDQPQHF.

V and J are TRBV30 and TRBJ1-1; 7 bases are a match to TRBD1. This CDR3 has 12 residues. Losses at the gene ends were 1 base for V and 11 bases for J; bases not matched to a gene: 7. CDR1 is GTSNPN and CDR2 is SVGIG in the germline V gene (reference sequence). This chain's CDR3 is CAWSGQGIVAFF. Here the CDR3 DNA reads TGTGCCTGGAGTGGACAGGGAATTGTGGCTTTCTTT.

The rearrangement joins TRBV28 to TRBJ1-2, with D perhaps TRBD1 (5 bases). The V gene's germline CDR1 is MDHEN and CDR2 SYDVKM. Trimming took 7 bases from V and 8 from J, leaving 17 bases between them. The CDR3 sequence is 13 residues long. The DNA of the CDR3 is TGTGCCAGCACTCTGGGGAGGGACCTAGGCTACACCTTC. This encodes CASTLGRDLGYTF.

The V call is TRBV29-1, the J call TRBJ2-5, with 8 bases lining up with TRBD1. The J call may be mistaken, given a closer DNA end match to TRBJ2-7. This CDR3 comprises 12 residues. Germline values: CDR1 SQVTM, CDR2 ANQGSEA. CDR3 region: CSVDRGRYEQYF. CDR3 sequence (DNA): TGCAGCGTTGACAGGGGGCGGTACGAGCAGTACTTC.

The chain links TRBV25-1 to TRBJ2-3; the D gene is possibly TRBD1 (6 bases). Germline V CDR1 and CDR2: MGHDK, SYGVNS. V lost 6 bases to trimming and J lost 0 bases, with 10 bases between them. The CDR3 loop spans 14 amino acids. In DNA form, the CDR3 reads TGTGCCAGCAGCCGGGACACCAGCACAGATACGCAGTATTTT. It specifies CASSRDTSTDTQYF.

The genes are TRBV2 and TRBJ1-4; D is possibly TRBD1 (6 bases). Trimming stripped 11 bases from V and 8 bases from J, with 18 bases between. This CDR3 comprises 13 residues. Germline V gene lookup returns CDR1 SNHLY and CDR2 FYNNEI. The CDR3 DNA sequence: TGTGCCCTGCGCCGAGGGGGGGGCGAAAAACTGTTTTTT. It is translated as CALRRGGGEKLFF.

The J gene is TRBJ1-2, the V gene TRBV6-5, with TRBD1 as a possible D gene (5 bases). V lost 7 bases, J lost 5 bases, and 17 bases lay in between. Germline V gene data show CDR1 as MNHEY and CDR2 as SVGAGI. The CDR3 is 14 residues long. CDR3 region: CASTAGPRGYGYTF. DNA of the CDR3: TGTGCCAGCACCGCGGGACCTCGAGGTTATGGCTACACCTTC.

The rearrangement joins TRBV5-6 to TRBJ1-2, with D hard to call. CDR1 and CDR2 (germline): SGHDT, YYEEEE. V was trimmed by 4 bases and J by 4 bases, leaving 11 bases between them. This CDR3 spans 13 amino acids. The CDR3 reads CASSPRGGYGYTF. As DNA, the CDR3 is TGTGCCAGCAGCCCCCGGGGAGGCTATGGCTACACCTTC.

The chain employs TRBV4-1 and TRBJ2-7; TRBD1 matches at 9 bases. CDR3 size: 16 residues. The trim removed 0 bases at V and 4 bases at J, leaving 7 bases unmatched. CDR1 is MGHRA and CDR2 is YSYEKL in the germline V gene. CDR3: CASSQERRQGEYEQYF. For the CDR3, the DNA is TGCGCCAGCAGCCAAGAGAGGAGACAGGGGGAATACGAGCAGTACTTC.

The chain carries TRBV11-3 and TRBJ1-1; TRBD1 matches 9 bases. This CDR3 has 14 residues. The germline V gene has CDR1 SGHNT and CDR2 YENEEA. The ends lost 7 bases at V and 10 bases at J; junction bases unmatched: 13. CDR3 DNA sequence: TGTGCCAGCACCGATACAGGGGGCGTTCCTGGAGCTTTCTTT. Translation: CASTDTGGVPGAFF.

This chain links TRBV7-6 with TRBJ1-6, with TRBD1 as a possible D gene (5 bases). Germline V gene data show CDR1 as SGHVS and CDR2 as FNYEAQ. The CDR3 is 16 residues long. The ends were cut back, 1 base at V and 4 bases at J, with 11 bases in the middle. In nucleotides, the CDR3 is TGTGCCAGCAGCTTAGTGGCAGGGACTTATAATTCACCCCTCCACTTT. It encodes CASSLVAGTYNSPLHF.

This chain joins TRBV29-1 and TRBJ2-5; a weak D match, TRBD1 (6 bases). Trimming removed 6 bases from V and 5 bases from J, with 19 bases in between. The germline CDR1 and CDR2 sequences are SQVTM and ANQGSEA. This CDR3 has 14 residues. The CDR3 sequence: CSVATDTGLETQYF. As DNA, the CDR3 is TGCAGCGTAGCCACGGACACAGGGCTGGAGACCCAGTACTTC.

In nucleotides, the CDR3 is TGTGCCTGGAGTGTATCGGGGCGCGGGGTGAATTCACCCCTCCACTTT. It codes for CAWSVSGRGVNSPLHF. The V gene is TRBV30, the J gene TRBJ1-6; tentatively, D is TRBD1 (5 bases). This CDR3 is 16 amino acids long. Germline CDR1 is GTSNPN and CDR2 is SVGIG (reference sequence). Between the trimmed V and J ends, which lost 0 bases and 7 bases, there was a span of 16 bases.

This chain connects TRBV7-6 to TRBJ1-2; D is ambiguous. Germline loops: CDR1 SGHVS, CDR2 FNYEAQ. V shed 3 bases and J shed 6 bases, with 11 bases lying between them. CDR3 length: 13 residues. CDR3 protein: CASSFGQAHGYTF. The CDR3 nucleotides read TGTGCCAGCAGCTTTGGGCAGGCACATGGCTACACCTTC. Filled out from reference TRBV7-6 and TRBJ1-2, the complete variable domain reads GAGVSQSPRYKVTKRGQDVALRCDPISGHVSLYWYRQALGQGPEFLTYFNYEAQQDKSGLPNDRFSAERPEGSISTLTIQRTEQRDSAMYRCASSFGQAHGYTFGSGTRLTVV.